The 29 T cell receptor beta chains in this list originate from one sample, sequenced in a study of blood T cell repertoires in COVID-19. Using immunoSEQ multiplex PCR, the repertoire was profiled, and TCRdb retains in-frame clones only, with some absent. Of tens of thousands of clones in the sample, 83% were seen once. What was sequenced was peripheral blood. The receptor source for this set is a woman aged 60-70 years with acute or convalescent COVID-19.

The chain has TRBV5-1 and TRBJ2-2, with D possibly matching TRBD1 (6 bases). The germline V gene has CDR1 SGHRS and CDR2 YFSETQ. The CDR3 consists of 14 residues. V lost 8 bases to trimming and J lost 0 bases, with 11 bases between them. CDR3 nucleotide sequence: TGCGCCAGTCTGGGACACTCGAACACCGGGGAGCTGTTTTTT. Encoded protein: CASLGHSNTGELFF.

The genes are TRBV20-1 and TRBJ2-7, with D possibly matching TRBD1 (5 bases). Germline-derived CDR1 and CDR2 are DFQATT and SNEGSKA (reference sequence). V lost 6 bases and J lost 3, with 15 bases in between. The CDR3 covers 13 residues. The CDR3: CSASLAGHYEQYF. The CDR3 nucleotides read TGCAGTGCCAGTTTGGCAGGGCACTACGAGCAGTACTTC.

The rearrangement joins TRBV4-1 to TRBJ2-5; TRBD2 is a possible D gene (6 bases). The V end was cut by 1 base, the J end by 0 bases, with 9 bases between. Germline V CDR1 and CDR2: MGHRA, YSYEKL. This CDR3 contains 15 residues. The CDR3 protein is CASSQGGAYQETQYF. The CDR3 bases are TGCGCCAGCAGCCAAGGCGGGGCGTACCAAGAGACCCAGTACTTC.

The genes are TRBV2 and TRBJ1-1; no clear D. The V and J ends lost 3 bases and 4 bases respectively, with 12 bases between them. The length of the CDR3 is 14 residues. Germline values: CDR1 SNHLY, CDR2 FYNNEI. This CDR3 is CASSDTGSGTEAFF. The CDR3 bases are TGTGCCAGCAGTGATACCGGGAGTGGCACTGAAGCTTTCTTT.

This clone was seen once. The J gene is TRBJ1-2, the V gene TRBV5-1; D gene ambiguous. Germline V lookup: CDR1 SGHRS, CDR2 YFSETQ. This CDR3 is built from 15 residues. V shed 1 base and J shed 6 bases, with 16 bases lying between them. The DNA for the CDR3 is TGCGCCAGCAGCTTGTCTTACCCCCAGGAGGATGGCTACACCTTC. Its translation: CASSLSYPQEDGYTF.

CDR3: CASSPGGATNEKLFF. The CDR3 DNA reads TGTGCCAGCAGCCCCGGGGGGGCAACTAATGAAAAACTGTTTTTT. The chain carries TRBV5-4 and TRBJ1-4; a weak D match, TRBD1 (5 bases). V lost 4 bases to trimming and J lost 0 bases, with 10 bases between them. This CDR3 region has 15 residues. Germline assignment: CDR1 SGHNT and CDR2 YYREEE (reference sequence).

The chain carries TRBV27 and TRBJ1-2; D may be TRBD1 (6 bases). Germline V CDR1 and CDR2: MNHEY, SMNVEV (reference sequence). This CDR3 has 11 amino acids. Deletions cut 5 bases from V and 8 bases from J, with 9 bases between. CDR3 DNA: TGTGCCAGCAGTAGGGGGGGCGGCTACACCTTC. It specifies CASSRGGGYTF.

This clone was seen only once. V and J are TRBV9 and TRBJ1-2; 8 bases match TRBD1. The trim removed 0 bases at V and 5 bases at J, leaving 6 bases unmatched. The CDR3 spans 15 residues. Germline V CDR1 and CDR2: SGDLS, YYNGEE. CDR3 bases: TGTGCCAGCAGCGTAGTAGGGACAGGAGGATATGGCTACACCTTC. Encoded protein: CASSVVGTGGYGYTF.

V gene TRBV5-5 combines with J gene TRBJ2-1; D may be TRBD2 (6 bases). V lost 1 base and J lost 5, with 10 bases in between. Germline V gene sequence: CDR1 SGHKS, CDR2 YYEKEE (reference sequence). The CDR3 consists of 14 residues. The CDR3 DNA is TGTGCCAGCAGCTTGCGGGGGAGAAACAATGAGCAGTTCTTC. Protein: CASSLRGRNNEQFF.

The CDR3 DNA is TGTGCCAGCAGCCCGTATCGGAACACCGGGGAGCTGTTTTTT. It codes for CASSPYRNTGELFF. This rearrangement joins TRBV7-2 to TRBJ2-2; D is unresolved. The germline V and J ends were trimmed by 5 bases and 1 base, with 8 bases remaining between them. The germline CDR1 and CDR2 sequences are SGHTA and FQGNSA. The CDR3 covers 14 residues.

The chain employs TRBV24-1 and TRBJ1-5; a weak D match, TRBD1 (5 bases). Trimming cost V 7 bases and J 2 bases, with 14 bases left between them. Germline loops: CDR1 KGHDR, CDR2 SFDVKD. The CDR3 covers 15 residues. The CDR3 DNA sequence: TGTGCCACCAGCGACGTGGGGCCGGGCAATCAGCCCCAGCATTTT. Residues: CATSDVGPGNQPQHF.

Details on this clone: The sample contains more than one DNA sequence encoding this CDR3. The genes are TRBV5-6 and TRBJ2-7, with D perhaps TRBD2 (5 bases). V lost 3 bases to trimming and J lost 4 bases, with 11 bases between them. This CDR3 contains 13 residues. Germline V lookup: CDR1 SGHDT, CDR2 YYEEEE. For the CDR3, the DNA is TGTGCCAGCAGCTCCCGGACTGGTTACGAGCAGTACTTC. This translates into CASSSRTGYEQYF.

The chain joins TRBV6-6 to TRBJ2-5; no clear D. The CDR3 loop spans 11 amino acids. V gave up 10 bases and J gave up 5 bases, with 11 bases separating them. Per the germline V gene, CDR1 is MNHNY and CDR2 is SVGAGI (reference sequence). In DNA, the CDR3 is TGTGCCACTGAGCACGGGGAGACCCAGTACTTC. This gives the protein CATEHGETQYF.

This chain joins TRBV9 and TRBJ1-4; 7 positions match TRBD1. V gave up 4 bases and J gave up 3 bases; unmatched junction bases: 9. CDR1 and CDR2 (germline): SGDLS, YYNGEE. This CDR3 is 16 amino acids long. CDR3 residues: CASSTQTGLPNEKLFF. Here the CDR3 DNA reads TGTGCCAGCAGCACTCAGACAGGGCTGCCTAATGAAAAACTGTTTTTT.

V usage is TRBV5-1 and J usage is TRBJ2-3, with 9 bases matching TRBD2. Unmatched junction bases numbered 1, after V lost 3 bases and J lost 2 bases. Germline CDR1 is SGHRS and CDR2 is YFSETQ. CDR3 length: 14 amino acids. The CDR3: CASSSGLATDTQYF. The DNA of the CDR3 is TGCGCCAGCAGCTCGGGACTAGCCACAGATACGCAGTATTTT. The whole variable domain, remainder taken from reference TRBV5-1 and TRBJ2-3, is KAGVTQTPRYLIKTRGQQVTLSCSPISGHRSVSWYQQTPGQGLQFLFEYFSETQRNKGNFPGRFSGRQFSNSRSEMNVSTLELGDSALYLCASSSGLATDTQYFGPGTRLTVL.

The rearrangement joins TRBV12-5 to TRBJ1-4; 9 positions agree with TRBD1. The CDR3 length is 14 residues. Losses at the gene ends were 7 bases for V and 8 bases for J; bases not matched to a gene: 8. Germline V gene lookup returns CDR1 LGHNT and CDR2 FRNRAP. CDR3 region: CASAPQGAWEKLFF. The CDR3, as DNA: TGTGCTAGTGCCCCACAGGGGGCTTGGGAAAAACTGTTTTTT.

This clone showed up just a few times. The V gene is TRBV19, the J gene TRBJ1-2; D remains unclear. This CDR3 has 13 amino acids. V was trimmed by 4 bases and J by 4 bases, leaving 10 bases between them. Germline loops: CDR1 LNHDA, CDR2 SQIVND (reference sequence). CDR3 DNA: TGTGCCAGTAGTAAGGTGGGAGCCTATGGCTACACCTTC. Protein: CASSKVGAYGYTF.

The CDR3 DNA follows: TGTGCCATCAGATCCTTTCAGGGGGCTTCTGAAGCTTTCTTT. Translation gives CAIRSFQGASEAFF. This chain links TRBV10-3 with TRBJ1-1, with 8 bases that match TRBD1. This CDR3 comprises 14 residues. V shed 6 bases and J 6 bases; nucleotides not matched to a gene: 9. Looked up from germline, CDR1 is ENHRY and CDR2 is SYGVKD.

This chain joins TRBV4-2 and TRBJ1-1; unclear D gene. Trimming left V 1 base short and J 1 base short, with 7 bases between. This CDR3 is built from 14 residues. CDR1 is LGHNA, CDR2 YNFKEQ, per germline. For the CDR3, the DNA is TGTGCCAGCAGCCAAGTCTCAGGGAACACTGAAGCTTTCTTT. Its translation: CASSQVSGNTEAFF.

This chain joins TRBV7-8 and TRBJ2-7, with 7 bases identical to TRBD2. V shed 5 bases, J shed 0 bases, and the junction held 10 bases outside the gene matches. The CDR3 is 16 amino acids. The germline gives CDR1 SGHVS, CDR2 FQNEAQ. The CDR3 DNA is TGTGCCAGCAGCCCCCGGTCGGGCGGGAGCTCCTACGAGCAGTACTTC. This gives the protein CASSPRSGGSSYEQYF.

The rearrangement links TRBV12-3 or TRBV12-4 to TRBJ1-2, with D possibly TRBD1 on 5 matching bases. The V gene lost 2 bases and the J gene lost 7 bases, with 11 bases spanning the gap. The CDR3 covers 13 residues. The CDR3 bases are TGTGCCAGCAGTTTAACGCAGGGAGGTGGCTACACCTTC. Its protein product is CASSLTQGGGYTF.

This chain uses TRBV10-3 with TRBJ2-7; the match to TRBD1 covers 8 bases. The CDR3 runs 15 residues. The germline V gene encodes CDR1 ENHRY and CDR2 SYGVKD. V was pared by 6 bases and J by 2 bases, with 9 bases of the junction left unmatched. Here the CDR3 DNA reads TGTGCCATCAGGCAAAGACAGGGGTTGGCCTACGAGCAGTACTTC. Residues: CAIRQRQGLAYEQYF.

This chain connects TRBV7-9 to TRBJ1-1; the match to TRBD1 covers 7 bases. The V segment lost 1 base and the J segment 8 bases; nucleotides outside the gene matches: 1. Germline V gene lookup returns CDR1 SEHNR and CDR2 FQNEAQ (reference sequence). This CDR3 is 12 amino acids long. This CDR3 is CASSLEGAEAFF. Here the CDR3 DNA reads TGTGCCAGCAGCTTAGAGGGGGCCGAAGCTTTCTTT. Combining the CDR3 with reference TRBV7-9 and TRBJ1-1 gives the whole variable domain DTGVSQNPRHKITKRGQNVTFRCDPISEHNRLYWYRQTLGQGPEFLTYFQNEAQLEKSRLLSDRFSAERPKGSFSTLEIQRTEQGDSAMYLCASSLEGAEAFFGQGTRLTVV.

V gene TRBV7-8 combines with J gene TRBJ1-2; 8 bases match TRBD1. The CDR3 spans 14 residues. The V and J ends lost 4 bases and 10 bases, in that order; junction bases with no gene match: 11. Germline CDR1 is SGHVS and CDR2 is FQNEAQ. The CDR3 region is CASSSIQGGKVYTF. The CDR3 nucleotides are TGTGCCAGCAGCTCGATACAGGGGGGGAAAGTCTACACCTTC.

The genes are TRBV6-6 and TRBJ1-4; D possibly corresponds to TRBD1 (5 bases). This CDR3 has 14 amino acids. In germline, CDR1 is MNHNY, CDR2 SVGAGI (reference sequence). Trimming left V 7 bases short and J 0 bases short, with 9 bases between. CDR3 residues: CASMVQATNEKLFF. The CDR3, as DNA: TGTGCCAGCATGGTACAGGCAACTAATGAAAAACTGTTTTTT.

The V call is TRBV5-1, the J call TRBJ2-3; 8 nucleotides align to TRBD2. In germline, CDR1 is SGHRS, CDR2 YFSETQ. The J segment lost 2 bases and the V segment lost 3 bases, leaving 5 bases of the junction unmatched. The CDR3 loop spans 15 amino acids. CDR3 DNA sequence: TGCGCCAGCAGCTCAGCGGGGGCCCTCACAGATACGCAGTATTTT. This sequence encodes CASSSAGALTDTQYF.

V is TRBV5-6 and J is TRBJ2-1; 9 positions agree with TRBD2. The germline gives CDR1 SGHDT, CDR2 YYEEEE. V shed 1 base, J shed 3 bases, and the junction held 8 bases outside the gene matches. The CDR3 contains 17 residues. CDR3 nucleotide sequence: TGTGCCAGCAGCTTGCGCCGGCTAGCGGGGATCTACAATGAGCAGTTCTTC. This gives the protein CASSLRRLAGIYNEQFF.

This clone has a handful of counts. CDR3 amino acids: CASSSWDSLYNEQFF. The CDR3 DNA sequence: TGTGCCAGCAGCTCCTGGGACTCCCTTTACAATGAGCAGTTCTTC. V and J are TRBV11-3 and TRBJ2-1; D might be TRBD2 (6 bases). Germline assignment: CDR1 SGHNT and CDR2 YENEEA. Trimming stripped 4 bases from V and 4 bases from J, with 14 bases between. The CDR3 extends over 15 amino acids.

This chain uses TRBV7-2 with TRBJ1-1; TRBD1 matches 11 bases. The CDR3 runs 17 residues. V lost 2 bases to trimming and J lost 1 base; unmatched junction nucleotides: 6. The germline V gene has CDR1 SGHTA and CDR2 FQGNSA. The CDR3 loop is CASSLFGQGARNTEAFF. The CDR3 DNA follows: TGTGCCAGCAGCTTATTTGGACAGGGGGCTCGGAACACTGAAGCTTTCTTT.